This TCR beta chain was documented in a study of Ad26.COV2.S vaccination and SARS-CoV-2 variants. Described treatment: around 19 received Ad26.COV2.S at low or high dose, single or two shots; 5 received placebo; per-sample allocation not given. Collection of samples fell on day 63 after the first vaccine or placebo injection. An 18-55-year-old adult in Boston served as donor. The CDR3 sequence is 13 residues long. V gave up 2 bases and J gave up 10 bases, with 14 bases separating them. CDR1 and CDR2 from the germline V gene are SGHTA and FQGNSA. Produced via immunoSEQ multiplex PCR; TCRdb's table is partial and in-frame only. The table records 400,000 to 500,000 clones, roughly 89% of them present only once.

This TCR was recovered from a person aged 18-60 years who received the Ad26.COV2.S COVID-19 vaccine or a placebo. This specimen consisted of peripheral blood, obtained in a trial of Ad26.COV2.S vaccine versus placebo. This rearrangement joins TRBV7-2 to TRBJ1-1; weak D call: TRBD1 (6 bases). CDR3 sequence (DNA): TGTGCCAGCAGCTTACGAGGGCAGGGGCTAGCTTTCTTT. It codes for CASSLRGQGLAFF.